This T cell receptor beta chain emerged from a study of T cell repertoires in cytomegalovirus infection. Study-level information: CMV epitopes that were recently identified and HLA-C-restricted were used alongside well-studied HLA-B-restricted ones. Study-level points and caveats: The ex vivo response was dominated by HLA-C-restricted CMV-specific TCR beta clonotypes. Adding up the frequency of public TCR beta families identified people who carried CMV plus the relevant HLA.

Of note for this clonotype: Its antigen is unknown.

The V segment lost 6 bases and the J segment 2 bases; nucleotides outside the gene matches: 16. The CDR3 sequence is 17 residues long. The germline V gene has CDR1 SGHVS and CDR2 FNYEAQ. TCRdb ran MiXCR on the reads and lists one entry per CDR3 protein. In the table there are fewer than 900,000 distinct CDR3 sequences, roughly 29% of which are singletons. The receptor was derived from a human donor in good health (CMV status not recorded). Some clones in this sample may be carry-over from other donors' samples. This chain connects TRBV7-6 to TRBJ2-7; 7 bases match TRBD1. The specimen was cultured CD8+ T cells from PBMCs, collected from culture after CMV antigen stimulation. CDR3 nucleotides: TGTGCCAGCAGTCCCTCCGAGGGGGCCCTCGACCCCTACGAGCAGTACTTC. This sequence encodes CASSPSEGALDPYEQYF.